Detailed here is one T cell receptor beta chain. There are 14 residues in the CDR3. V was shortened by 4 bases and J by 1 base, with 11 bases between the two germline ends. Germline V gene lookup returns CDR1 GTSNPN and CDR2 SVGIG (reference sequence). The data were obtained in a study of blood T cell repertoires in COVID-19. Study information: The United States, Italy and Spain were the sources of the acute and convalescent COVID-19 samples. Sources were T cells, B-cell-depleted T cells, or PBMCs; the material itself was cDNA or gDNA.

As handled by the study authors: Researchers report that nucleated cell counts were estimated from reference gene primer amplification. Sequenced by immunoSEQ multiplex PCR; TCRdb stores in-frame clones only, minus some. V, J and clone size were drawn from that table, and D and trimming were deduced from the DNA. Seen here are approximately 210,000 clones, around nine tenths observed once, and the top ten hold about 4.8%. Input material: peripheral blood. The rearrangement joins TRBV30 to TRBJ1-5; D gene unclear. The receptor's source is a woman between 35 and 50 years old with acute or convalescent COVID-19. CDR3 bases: TGTGCCTGGAACCCGGGAAGAAGCAATCAGCCCCAGCATTTT. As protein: CAWNPGRSNQPQHF.